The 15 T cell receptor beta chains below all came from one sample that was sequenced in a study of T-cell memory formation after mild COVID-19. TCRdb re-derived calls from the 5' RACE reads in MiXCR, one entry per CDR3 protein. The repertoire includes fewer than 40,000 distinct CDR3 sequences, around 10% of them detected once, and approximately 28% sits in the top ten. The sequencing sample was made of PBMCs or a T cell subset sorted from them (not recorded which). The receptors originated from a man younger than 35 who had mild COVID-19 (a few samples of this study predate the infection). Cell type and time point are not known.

CDR3 DNA: TGTGCCAGCAGCCAAGAGGAGTGGTGGGAGACCCAGTACTTC. Amino acids: CASSQEEWWETQYF. The V call is TRBV4-2, the J call TRBJ2-5; no clear D. Germline-derived CDR1 and CDR2 are LGHNA and YNFKEQ. Trimming took 0 bases from V and 5 from J, leaving 10 bases between them. This CDR3 region has 14 residues.

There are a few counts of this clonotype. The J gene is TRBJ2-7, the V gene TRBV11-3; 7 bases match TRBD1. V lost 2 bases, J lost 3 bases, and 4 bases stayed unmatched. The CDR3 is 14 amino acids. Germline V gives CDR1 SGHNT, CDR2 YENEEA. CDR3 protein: CASSLSGGDYEQYF. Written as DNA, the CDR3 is TGTGCCAGCAGCTTATCAGGGGGTGACTACGAGCAGTACTTC.

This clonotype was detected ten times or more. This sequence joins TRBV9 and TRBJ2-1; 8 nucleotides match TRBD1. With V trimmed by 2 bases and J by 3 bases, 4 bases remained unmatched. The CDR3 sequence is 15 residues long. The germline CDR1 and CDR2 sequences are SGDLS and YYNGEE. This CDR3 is CASSVGQGSYNEQFF. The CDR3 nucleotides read TGTGCCAGCAGCGTCGGACAGGGTAGCTACAATGAGCAGTTCTTC.

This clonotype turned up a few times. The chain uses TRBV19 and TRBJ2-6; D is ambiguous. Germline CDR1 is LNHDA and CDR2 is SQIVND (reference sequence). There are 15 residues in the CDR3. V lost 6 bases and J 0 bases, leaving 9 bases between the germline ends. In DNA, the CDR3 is TGTGCCAGTAGCCCGCCCGTCTCTGGGGCCAACGTCCTGACTTTC. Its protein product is CASSPPVSGANVLTF.

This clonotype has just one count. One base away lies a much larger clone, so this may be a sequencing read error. The CDR3 region has the DNA TGTGCCAGCAGCCCCTCGATTAGCCCGTCCTACAATGAGCAGTTCTTC. This sequence encodes CASSPSISPSYNEQFF. V and J are TRBV7-3 and TRBJ2-1; D remains unclear. This CDR3 region has 16 residues. Germline lookup yields CDR1 SGHTA and CDR2 FQGTGA. V lost 5 bases and J lost 1, with 15 bases in between.

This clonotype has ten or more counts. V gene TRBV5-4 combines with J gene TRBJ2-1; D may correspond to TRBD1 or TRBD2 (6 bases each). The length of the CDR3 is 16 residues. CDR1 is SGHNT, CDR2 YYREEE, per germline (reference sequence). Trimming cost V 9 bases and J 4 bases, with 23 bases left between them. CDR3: CATRALGGLGYNEQFF. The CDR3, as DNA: TGTGCCACTAGAGCGTTGGGGGGCCTGGGGTACAATGAGCAGTTCTTC.

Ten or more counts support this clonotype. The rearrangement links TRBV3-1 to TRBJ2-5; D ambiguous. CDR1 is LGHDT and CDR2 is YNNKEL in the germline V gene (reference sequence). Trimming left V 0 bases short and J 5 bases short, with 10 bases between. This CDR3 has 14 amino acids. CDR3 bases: TGTGCCAGCAGCCAAGATATCATGATCGAGACCCAGTACTTC. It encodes CASSQDIMIETQYF.

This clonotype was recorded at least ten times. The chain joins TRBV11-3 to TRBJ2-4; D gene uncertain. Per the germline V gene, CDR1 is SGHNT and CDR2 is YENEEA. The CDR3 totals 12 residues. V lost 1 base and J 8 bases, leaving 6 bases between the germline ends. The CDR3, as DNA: TGTGCCAGCAGCTTAGCGCGTGACATTCAGTACTTC. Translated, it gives CASSLARDIQYF.

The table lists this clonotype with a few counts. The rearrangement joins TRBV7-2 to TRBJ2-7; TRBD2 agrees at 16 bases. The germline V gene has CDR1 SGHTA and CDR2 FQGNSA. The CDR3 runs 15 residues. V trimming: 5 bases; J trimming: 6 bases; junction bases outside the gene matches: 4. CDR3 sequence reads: CASSQGLAGGGEQYV. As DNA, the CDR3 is TGTGCCAGCAGCCAGGGACTAGCGGGGGGGGGCGAGCAGTACGTC.

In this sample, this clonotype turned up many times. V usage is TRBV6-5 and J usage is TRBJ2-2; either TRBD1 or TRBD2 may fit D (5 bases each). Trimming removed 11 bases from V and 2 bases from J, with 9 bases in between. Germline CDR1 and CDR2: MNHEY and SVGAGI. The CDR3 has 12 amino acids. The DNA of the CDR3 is TGTGCCTCGGGGACCAACACCGGGGAGCTGTTTTTT. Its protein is CASGTNTGELFF.

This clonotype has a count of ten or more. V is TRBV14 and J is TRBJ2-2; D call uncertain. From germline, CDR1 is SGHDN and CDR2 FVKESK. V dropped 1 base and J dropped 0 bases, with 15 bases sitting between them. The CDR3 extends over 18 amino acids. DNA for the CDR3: TGTGCCAGCAGCCAAGCGTTTGGCAGGCGAGCGAACACCGGGGAGCTGTTTTTT. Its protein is CASSQAFGRRANTGELFF.

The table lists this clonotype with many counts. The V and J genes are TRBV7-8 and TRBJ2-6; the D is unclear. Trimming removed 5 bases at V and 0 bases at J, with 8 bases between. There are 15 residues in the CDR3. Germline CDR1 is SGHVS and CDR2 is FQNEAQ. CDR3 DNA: TGTGCCAGCAGCCAACGTAGCTCTGGGGCCAACGTCCTGACTTTC. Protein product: CASSQRSSGANVLTF.

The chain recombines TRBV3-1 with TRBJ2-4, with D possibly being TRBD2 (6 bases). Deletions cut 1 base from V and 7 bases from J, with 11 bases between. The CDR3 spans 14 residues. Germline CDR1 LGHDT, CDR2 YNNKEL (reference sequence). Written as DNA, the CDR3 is TGTGCCAGCAGCCAAGCAGGAGGGCGGAACATTCAGTACTTC. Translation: CASSQAGGRNIQYF. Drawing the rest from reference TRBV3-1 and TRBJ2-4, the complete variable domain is DTAVSQTPKYLVTQMGNDKSIKCEQNLGHDTMYWYKQDSKKFLKIMFSYNNKELIINETVPNRFSPKSPDKAHLNLHINSLELGDSAVYFCASSQAGGRNIQYFGAGTRLSVL.

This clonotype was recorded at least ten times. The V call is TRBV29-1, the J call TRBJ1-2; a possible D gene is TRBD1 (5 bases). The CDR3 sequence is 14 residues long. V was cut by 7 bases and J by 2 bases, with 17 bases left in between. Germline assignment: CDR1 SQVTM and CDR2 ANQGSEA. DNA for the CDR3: TGCAGCGCCGAACGAGGGGTGGAGAACTATGGCTACACCTTC. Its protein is CSAERGVENYGYTF.

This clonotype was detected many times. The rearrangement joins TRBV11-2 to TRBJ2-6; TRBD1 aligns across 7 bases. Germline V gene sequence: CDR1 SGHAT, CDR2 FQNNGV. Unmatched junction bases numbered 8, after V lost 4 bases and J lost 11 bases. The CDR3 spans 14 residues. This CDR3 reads CASSSWDSNYVLTF. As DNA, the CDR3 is TGTGCCAGCAGCTCGTGGGACAGTAACTACGTCCTGACTTTC.